Following are 14 T cell receptor beta chains from one sample sequenced in a study of blood T cell repertoires in COVID-19. Generated by immunoSEQ multiplex PCR, the TCRdb table keeps only in-frame clones and is missing some. The sample carries fewer than 350,000 clones, around 89% recorded once. Material: PBMCs or T cells enriched from blood (not recorded which). These receptors were taken from a woman between 40 and 50 years old who had recovered from COVID-19.

To note about this clone: The junction and the germline gene differ at one end; a read error may be behind it. J is TRBJ1-1 and V is TRBV28; a weak D match, TRBD1 (6 bases). CDR3 length equals 15 residues. The germline V gene encodes CDR1 MDHEN and CDR2 SYDVKM. The CDR3 here is CASNLGGARRTEAFF. The DNA of the CDR3 is TGTGCCAGCAATTTAGGGGGGGCGAGACGGACTGAAGCTTTCTTT. Full variable domain (remainder filled in from reference TRBV28 and TRBJ1-1): DVKVTQSSRYLVKRTGEKVFLECVQDMDHENMFWYRQDPGLGLRLIYFSYDVKMKEKGDIPEGYSVSREKKERFSLILESASTNQTSMYLCASNLGGARRTEAFFGQGTRLTVV.

V usage is TRBV5-4 and J usage is TRBJ1-1; 7 bases agree with TRBD1. Germline CDR1 reads SGHNT; CDR2 reads YYREEE (reference sequence). V lost 1 base, J lost 1 base, and 4 bases stayed unmatched. This CDR3 contains 15 residues. The CDR3 region is CASSLFPGGNTEAFF. The CDR3 nucleotides are TGTGCCAGCAGCTTGTTTCCAGGGGGGAACACTGAAGCTTTCTTT.

The gene calls are TRBV9 and TRBJ2-1; TRBD2 might be the D (5 bases). The CDR3 extends over 16 amino acids. V was trimmed by 4 bases and J by 7 bases, leaving 21 bases between them. Germline V gene sequence: CDR1 SGDLS, CDR2 YYNGEE. DNA of the CDR3: TGTGCCAGCAGCTCAAGAGCGGCGCGGGTTTCGAATGAGCAGTTCTTC. Translated, it gives CASSSRAARVSNEQFF.

This clone was found a few times. The V call is TRBV7-2, the J call TRBJ1-6; possible D gene TRBD1, 5 bases. The germline CDR1 and CDR2 sequences are SGHTA and FQGNSA. Deletions cut 7 bases from V and 0 bases from J, with 10 bases between. This CDR3 contains 15 residues. CDR3 DNA: TGTGCCAGCACCCAGGGTGGCTCCTATAATTCACCCCTCCACTTT. It encodes CASTQGGSYNSPLHF.

The chain recombines TRBV29-1 with TRBJ2-7; 8 nucleotides line up with TRBD1. The CDR3 spans 13 residues. The junction had 6 bases not matched to a gene; V was cut back by 3 bases and J by 5 bases. CDR1 is SQVTM, CDR2 ANQGSEA, per germline. The CDR3 loop reads CSVDQGAQNEQYF. The CDR3, as DNA: TGCAGCGTTGATCAGGGGGCCCAAAACGAGCAGTACTTC.

The gene calls are TRBV7-3 and TRBJ2-3, with D possibly matching TRBD2 (5 bases). CDR1 and CDR2 from the germline V gene are SGHTA and FQGTGA. Trimming stripped 0 bases from V and 0 bases from J, with 7 bases between. This CDR3 has 15 residues. CDR3 sequence (DNA): TGTGCCAGCAGCTTAACCGGGGAAAGCACAGATACGCAGTATTTT. Translation gives CASSLTGESTDTQYF.

This chain connects TRBV28 to TRBJ1-2; no firm D call. In germline, CDR1 is MDHEN, CDR2 SYDVKM. This CDR3 comprises 13 residues. The V end lost 6 bases, the J end lost 5 bases, and 13 bases lay between the germline ends. The CDR3 is CASRAGSLYGYTF. Here the CDR3 DNA reads TGTGCCAGCAGGGCCGGGTCTTTGTATGGCTACACCTTC.

The rearrangement joins TRBV9 to TRBJ1-2; 8 nucleotides agree with TRBD1. This CDR3 has 14 residues. The germline CDR1 and CDR2 sequences are SGDLS and YYNGEE. Losses at the gene ends were 6 bases for V and 3 bases for J; bases not matched to a gene: 7. The CDR3 reads CASTKGQEDYGYTF. The CDR3 nucleotides are TGTGCCAGCACTAAGGGACAGGAGGACTATGGCTACACCTTC.

V usage is TRBV11-3 and J usage is TRBJ2-5; TRBD1 is a possible D gene (5 bases). Germline V gives CDR1 SGHNT, CDR2 YENEEA. The CDR3 is made up of 14 amino acids. V gave up 5 bases and J gave up 1 base, with 11 bases separating them. Here the CDR3 DNA reads TGTGCCAGCAGCAGTGGACAAACCCAAGAGACCCAGTACTTC. This encodes CASSSGQTQETQYF.

This clone was seen only once. The rearrangement links TRBV6-2 or TRBV6-3 to TRBJ2-7; tentatively, D is TRBD2 (5 bases). Germline V gives CDR1 MNHEY, CDR2 SVGEGT. Between the trimmed V and J ends, which lost 2 bases and 2 bases, there was a span of 13 bases. CDR3 length: 15 residues. This CDR3 is CASSYDVPAAYEQYF. CDR3 sequence (DNA): TGTGCCAGCAGTTACGACGTCCCAGCGGCCTACGAGCAGTACTTC.

The chain links TRBV25-1 to TRBJ1-1; D is perhaps TRBD1 (5 bases). The germline V gene has CDR1 MGHDK and CDR2 SYGVNS. There are 16 residues in the CDR3. V was clipped by 2 bases and J by 1 base, with 14 bases between them. The CDR3: CASSEGAARRNTEAFF. DNA for the CDR3: TGTGCCAGCAGTGAAGGGGCAGCTCGGAGGAACACTGAAGCTTTCTTT. The entire variable domain, with the rest obtained from reference TRBV25-1 and TRBJ1-1, is as follows: EADIYQTPRYLVIGTGKKITLECSQTMGHDKMYWYQQDPGMELHLIHYSYGVNSTEKGDLSSESTVSRIRTEHFPLTLESARPSHTSQYLCASSEGAARRNTEAFFGQGTRLTVV.

This clone was counted a single time. J is TRBJ1-1 and V is TRBV10-1; tentatively, D is TRBD1 (6 bases). Germline lookup yields CDR1 WNHNN and CDR2 SYGVQD (reference sequence). The CDR3 sequence is 14 residues long. Trimming took off 7 bases at V and 7 bases at J, with 19 bases between the two ends. The CDR3 nucleotides read TGCGCCAGCAAATTGGCCCCAGAAGGGGGTGAAGCTTTCTTT. Protein product: CASKLAPEGGEAFF.

This chain links TRBV18 with TRBJ2-7, with 10 bases identical to TRBD2. CDR3 length equals 14 residues. The trim removed 3 bases at V and 6 bases at J, leaving 5 bases unmatched. Germline loops: CDR1 KGHSH, CDR2 LQKENI. The CDR3 protein is CASSPGLAKGEQYF. The CDR3 DNA is TGTGCCAGCTCACCGGGACTAGCGAAGGGCGAGCAGTACTTC.

The V call is TRBV7-4, the J call TRBJ2-2, with 10 bases matching TRBD1. The CDR3 spans 17 residues. The J segment lost 0 bases and the V segment lost 1 base, leaving 2 bases of the junction unmatched. CDR1 is SGHVT and CDR2 is SQSDAQ in the germline V gene. CDR3 DNA sequence: TGTGCCAGCAGCTTAGGGGACAGGGGAACGAACACCGGGGAGCTGTTTTTT. Protein product: CASSLGDRGTNTGELFF.